These 20 T cell receptor beta chains originate from one sample sequenced in a study of metastatic and nonmetastatic thyroid tumors (TCRdb year 2020). The receptor library was made with PCR. Sequencer: Illumina HiSeq 4000. Using fastp at Q25 and MiXCR, TCRdb reprocessed the public reads and kept productive beta chains. In all, the sample holds approximately 84,000 clones, and more than 13% of those were seen once. The top ten hold 3% to 4.5% of the sample. None of the patients had been given any treatment before thyroid surgery. Material: blood. The source of these receptors is a female donor with papillary thyroid cancer or a benign thyroid nodule (not recorded which). Some clones in this sample may be carry-over from other donors' samples.

This clone was observed at least ten times. Within the sample, other DNA sequences also encode this same CDR3. The chain joins TRBV11-2 to TRBJ2-7; D tentatively reads TRBD1 or TRBD2 (7 bases each). This CDR3 is built from 17 residues. Between the trimmed V and J ends, which lost 1 base and 2 bases, there was a span of 18 bases. Per germline, CDR1 SGHAT and CDR2 FQNNGV. The CDR3 DNA is TGTGCCAGCAGCTTAGTAGGGGGGGGGACAGAGACCTACGAGCAGTACTTC. As protein: CASSLVGGGTETYEQYF.

This clone is medium-sized by share. Other DNA sequences of this sample code for an identical CDR3. The chain couples TRBV28 to TRBJ2-7; D is undetermined. CDR3 length equals 11 residues. Germline V gene data show CDR1 as MDHEN and CDR2 as SYDVKM. V was cut by 4 bases and J by 0 bases, with 1 base left in between. The CDR3 reads CASSSSYEQYF. CDR3 sequence (DNA): TGTGCCAGCAGTTCCTCCTACGAGCAGTACTTC.

This clone was observed a handful of times. Just one base apart from a much larger clone, this may be a read error. Other DNA sequences in this specimen translate into the identical CDR3. The chain is built from TRBV24-1 and TRBJ2-3, with TRBD2 identical over 10 bases. This CDR3 is built from 17 residues. V lost 4 bases to trimming and J lost 1 base; unmatched junction nucleotides: 7. The V gene's germline CDR1 is KGHDR and CDR2 SFDVKD. The CDR3 nucleotides read TGTGCCACCAGTGAGTCTAGCGGGGGTAGCGGCACAGATACGCAGTATTTT. Translation: CATSESSGGSGTDTQYF.

This chain uses TRBV6-1 with TRBJ2-1; D may be TRBD1 (5 bases). The germline V gene has CDR1 MNHNS and CDR2 SASEGT. V dropped 6 bases and J dropped 7 bases, with 22 bases sitting between them. This CDR3 has 16 residues. The CDR3 DNA reads TGTGCCAGCAGCCGGTACCGGACATGGCAGCTGAATGAGCAGTTCTTC. It translates to CASSRYRTWQLNEQFF.

The table lists this clone with many counts. The V gene is TRBV28, the J gene TRBJ1-2; no clear D. Trimming shortened V by 3 bases and J by 3 bases, and 14 bases separated the two germline ends. The CDR3 loop spans 15 amino acids. Per the germline V gene, CDR1 is MDHEN and CDR2 is SYDVKM. The CDR3 DNA sequence: TGTGCCAGCAGTTTGACGTCGGGGTTTGACTATGGCTACACCTTC. Translated, it gives CASSLTSGFDYGYTF.

This clone occurred many times. The genes are TRBV12-3 or TRBV12-4 and TRBJ1-3; D is possibly TRBD1 (5 bases). The CDR3 totals 14 residues. Trimming took off 7 bases at V and 1 base at J, with 11 bases between the two ends. The CDR3 region is CASTLGGSGNTIYF. CDR3 sequence (DNA): TGTGCCAGCACCCTGGGGGGGTCTGGAAACACCATATATTTT.

This clone was seen ten or more times. The rearrangement links TRBV27 to TRBJ1-3, with TRBD1 identical over 7 bases. The CDR3 is 17 amino acids. V shed 5 bases, J shed 4 bases, and the junction held 14 bases outside the gene matches. CDR1 is MNHEY and CDR2 is SMNVEV in the germline V gene (reference sequence). The CDR3: CASSPKPGQSGGNTIYF. In DNA form, the CDR3 reads TGTGCCAGCAGTCCAAAACCGGGACAGTCTGGCGGAAACACCATATATTTT.

The V gene is TRBV20-1, the J gene TRBJ2-3, with D unclear. Germline lookup yields CDR1 DFQATT and CDR2 SNEGSKA (reference sequence). The CDR3 loop spans 13 amino acids. The V gene lost 3 bases and the J gene lost 8 bases, with 15 bases spanning the gap. The CDR3 region has the DNA TGCAGTGCTAGCCCCCCAGGTCGGTGTACGCAGTATTTT. It codes for CSASPPGRCTQYF.

This clone has ten or more counts. The chain links TRBV7-2 to TRBJ2-5; D gene unclear. The V end lost 0 bases, the J end lost 4 bases, and 3 bases lay between the germline ends. Germline-derived CDR1 and CDR2 are SGHTA and FQGNSA. The CDR3 length is 12 residues. The CDR3, as DNA: TGTGCCAGCAGCTTAGCGGGAGAGACCCAGTACTTC. The encoded protein is CASSLAGETQYF.

A few counts support this clone. V usage is TRBV2 and J usage is TRBJ2-5, with 10 bases aligning to TRBD2. The germline gives CDR1 SNHLY, CDR2 FYNNEI. This CDR3 spans 16 amino acids. V shed 3 bases, J shed 2 bases, and the junction held 6 bases outside the gene matches. The CDR3: CASSDGPSGGQETQYF. DNA for the CDR3: TGTGCCAGCAGTGATGGGCCTAGCGGGGGTCAAGAGACCCAGTACTTC.

On this clone itself: Given a much more abundant clone one base away, this may be a read error. The chain couples TRBV9 to TRBJ2-2; tentative D call: TRBD1 (6 bases). Germline lookup yields CDR1 SGDLS and CDR2 YYNGEE. This CDR3 is 13 amino acids long. The V gene lost 4 bases and the J gene lost 10 bases, with 14 bases spanning the gap. CDR3 DNA: TGTGCCAGCAGCCTCAGGGGTGGGGTGGAGCTGTTTTTT. Its translation: CASSLRGGVELFF.

The genes are TRBV28 and TRBJ2-1; D is perhaps TRBD2 (6 bases). Germline CDR1 is MDHEN and CDR2 is SYDVKM. The CDR3 sequence is 14 residues long. V lost 7 bases to trimming and J lost 5 bases, with 15 bases between them. CDR3 in amino acids: CASIPAGCHNEQFF. CDR3 DNA sequence: TGTGCCAGCATCCCTGCGGGGTGCCACAATGAGCAGTTCTTC. Full variable domain (rest looked up from reference TRBV28 and TRBJ2-1): DVKVTQSSRYLVKRTGEKVFLECVQDMDHENMFWYRQDPGLGLRLIYFSYDVKMKEKGDIPEGYSVSREKKERFSLILESASTNQTSMYLCASIPAGCHNEQFFGPGTRLTVL.

This clone appeared many times. This chain's CDR3 is CASKTSGTSGYNEQFF. In DNA, the CDR3 is TGTGCCAGCAAGACCTCCGGGACTAGCGGGTACAATGAGCAGTTCTTC. The rearrangement joins TRBV27 to TRBJ2-1; 12 nucleotides agree with TRBD2. V trimming: 7 bases; J trimming: 4 bases; junction bases outside the gene matches: 8. The CDR3 consists of 16 residues. CDR1 and CDR2 from the germline V gene are MNHEY and SMNVEV (reference sequence).

This clone was seen ten or more times. The V and J genes are TRBV11-2 and TRBJ2-3, with 14 bases fitting TRBD2. The CDR3 spans 19 residues. Germline CDR1 and CDR2: SGHAT and FQNNGV. The V gene end was trimmed by 6 bases and the J gene end by 0 bases; junction bases not matched to a gene: 11. DNA of the CDR3: TGTGCCAGCAGTTCGATTCGGACTAGCGGGGGGTTGAGCACAGATACGCAGTATTTT. This sequence encodes CASSSIRTSGGLSTDTQYF. Together with reference TRBV11-2 and TRBJ2-3, the CDR3 gives the full variable domain: EAGVAQSPRYKIIEKRQSVAFWCNPISGHATLYWYQQILGQGPKLLIQFQNNGVVDDSQLPKDRFSAERLKGVDSTLKIQPAKLEDSAVYLCASSSIRTSGGLSTDTQYFGPGTRLTVL.

This clone was seen many times. One junction end disagrees with the germline gene, perhaps due to a read error. The CDR3 DNA sequence: TGTGCCAGCAGCTTAGAGACAGGGCAGGAGGATTTT. Translation: CASSLETGQEDF. The chain recombines TRBV7-9 with TRBJ2-3; the match to TRBD1 covers 7 bases. The CDR3 runs to 12 residues. CDR1 SEHNR and CDR2 FQNEAQ come from the germline V gene (reference sequence).

This clone was seen a handful of times. A much larger clone differs by one base, so this may be a read error. The V call is TRBV3-1, the J call TRBJ2-7, with D perhaps matching TRBD1 or TRBD2 (6 bases each). Germline CDR1 is LGHDT and CDR2 is YNNKEL (reference sequence). The V end lost 1 base, the J end lost 6 bases, and 10 bases lay between the germline ends. The CDR3 loop spans 13 amino acids. The CDR3, as DNA: TGTGCCAGCAGCCAAGTGGGGGGCGTCGAGCAGTACTTC. It yields the protein CASSQVGGVEQYF.

The chain uses TRBV27 and TRBJ1-6; maybe TRBD1 (5 bases). Germline CDR1 reads MNHEY; CDR2 reads SMNVEV (reference sequence). The CDR3 has 15 residues. The V end lost 7 bases, the J end lost 9 bases, and 19 bases lay between the germline ends. The CDR3 sequence: CASKTCGHGSSPLHF. CDR3 DNA sequence: TGTGCCAGCAAGACGTGTGGACATGGATCTTCACCCCTCCACTTT.

J is TRBJ2-7 and V is TRBV5-4, with D unresolved. CDR3 length: 14 amino acids. From germline, CDR1 is SGHNT and CDR2 YYREEE (reference sequence). The V gene lost 4 bases and the J gene lost 5 bases, with 16 bases spanning the gap. The CDR3 DNA reads TGTGCCAGCAGCCAATGGGCAGGTAGTAACGAGCAGTACTTC. As protein: CASSQWAGSNEQYF.

In this sample, this clone turned up many times. V is TRBV19 and J is TRBJ1-5; D gene uncertain. Germline CDR1 and CDR2: LNHDA and SQIVND (reference sequence). Trimming pared 4 bases from V and 0 bases from J, leaving 16 bases between. CDR3 length equals 17 residues. The DNA of the CDR3 is TGTGCCAGTAGTACCACACAGAGGCTTCATAGCAATCAGCCCCAGCATTTT. Its translation is CASSTTQRLHSNQPQHF.

Only a few counts were recorded for this clone. The junction departs from germline at one end; a sequencing error may be responsible. V is TRBV28 and J is TRBJ1-1; D remains unclear. CDR1 MDHEN and CDR2 SYDVKM come from the germline V gene. CDR3 length: 14 amino acids. This chain's CDR3 is CACSLVRARTEAFF. The CDR3 DNA reads as TGTGCCTGCAGTCTTGTCCGGGCGAGGACTGAAGCTTTCTTT.